A selection of T cell receptor beta chains follows, all from one sample in a study of shared clonotypes between healthy human individuals. The repertoire was sequenced with immunoSEQ multiplex PCR; TCRdb's copy has only in-frame clones and lacks some. This sample yields 900,000 to 1,200,000 clones, of which around 78% are seen a single time; 0.5% to 0.65% belongs to the top ten. The sequenced sample was memory CD4+ T cells from PBMCs. Receptor source: a man in his late teens or twenties in good health. Some clones in this sample may be carry-over from other donors' samples. Both conserved end residues are part of each CDR3. A D gene is named only where the DNA matches it firmly. Some rows have no size entry. The others give once, few or many, or a class for an expanded clone.

.,TRBV25-1,TRBJ2-5,.,CASSDLRQAQETQYF,TGTGCCAGCAGTGACCTAAGACAGGCCCAAGAGACCCAGTACTTC
.,TRBV7-9,TRBJ2-3,.,CASSPLVTDTQYF,TGTGCCAGCAGCCCCCTGGTCACAGATACGCAGTATTTT
once,TRBV11-3,TRBJ2-7,TRBD2,CASSLGVAGVSEQYF,TGTGCCAGCAGCTTAGGGGTAGCGGGAGTTTCCGAGCAGTACTTC
.,TRBV5-1,TRBJ2-1,TRBD2,CASRLTSGSSYNEQFF,TGCGCCAGCAGACTGACTAGCGGGAGCTCCTACAATGAGCAGTTCTTC
.,TRBV7-8,TRBJ2-1,.,CASSLGASTRHEQFF,TGTGCCAGCAGCTTAGGGGCCTCAACGCGTCATGAGCAGTTCTTC
.,TRBV7-2,TRBJ1-2,.,CASSPQAGEGYTF,TGTGCCAGCAGCCCCCAGGCAGGCGAAGGCTACACCTTC
.,TRBV28,TRBJ2-3,TRBD2,CASSPSGGNTQYF,TGTGCCAGCAGTCCCTCGGGGGGGAATACGCAGTATTTT
many,TRBV5-4,TRBJ1-1,.,CASSPGRRDTEAFF,TGTGCCAGCAGCCCGGGACGGAGGGACACTGAAGCTTTCTTT
.,TRBV4-3,TRBJ1-2,TRBD1,CASSPGQGGFGYGYTF,TGCGCCAGCAGCCCTGGACAGGGGGGTTTTGGCTATGGCTACACCTTC
.,TRBV5-1,TRBJ1-4,.,CASSLVGSQRGEKLFF,TGCGCCAGCAGCTTGGTGGGGTCTCAAAGAGGGGAAAAACTGTTTTTT
.,TRBV4-1,TRBJ1-2,.,CASSPAATAVYGYTF,TGCGCCAGCAGCCCAGCTGCCACGGCGGTCTATGGCTACACCTTC
few,TRBV28,TRBJ2-5,.,CASSLMGAVGETQYF,TGTGCCAGCAGTTTAATGGGGGCTGTTGGAGAGACCCAGTACTTC
few,TRBV5-1,TRBJ1-4,TRBD1,CASSLDRGDDEKLFF,TGCGCCAGCAGCCTCGACAGGGGGGACGATGAAAAACTGTTTTTT
.,TRBV11-2,TRBJ2-7,.,CASSLDPRGEQYF,TGTGCCAGCAGCTTAGATCCGCGAGGCGAGCAGTACTTC
.,TRBV6-6,TRBJ2-1,.,CASSHPGTYNEQFF,TGCGCCAGCAGTCACCCCGGGACTTACAATGAGCAGTTCTTC
once,TRBV5-1,TRBJ2-3,.,CASSIDSTDTQYF,TGCGCCAGCAGCATCGACAGCACAGATACGCAGTATTTT
.,TRBV29-1,TRBJ2-7,.,CSVEEDSSEQYF,TGCAGCGTTGAAGAGGACAGTAGCGAGCAGTACTTC
few,TRBV7-8,TRBJ2-1,.,CASSLARRLGDNEQFF,TGTGCCAGCAGCTTAGCCCGGAGGCTCGGCGACAATGAGCAGTTCTTC
few,TRBV5-4,TRBJ2-4,.,CASSWGLIAQGPAKNIQYF,TGTGCCAGCAGCTGGGGACTTATAGCCCAGGGTCCAGCCAAAAACATTCAGTACTTC
.,TRBV7-2,TRBJ2-2,TRBD2,CASSLVGGRVIGELFF,TGTGCCAGCAGCTTAGTTGGCGGGAGGGTCATCGGGGAGCTGTTTTTT
once,TRBV5-1,TRBJ2-4,TRBD1,CASSLEAPGTGEYIQYF,TGCGCCAGCAGCTTGGAGGCCCCGGGGACAGGCGAGTACATTCAGTACTTC
.,TRBV18,TRBJ2-5,.,CASSLYRTAQETQYF,TGTGCCAGCTCACTTTATCGGACAGCCCAAGAGACCCAGTACTTC
.,TRBV5-5,TRBJ2-7,TRBD1,CASSHTTQGDEQYF,TGTGCCAGCAGCCATACCACCCAGGGGGACGAGCAGTACTTC
.,TRBV2,TRBJ2-7,.,CASSEGNLGPSGGQYF,TGTGCCAGCAGTGAAGGAAACCTGGGACCCTCGGGCGGGCAGTACTTC
.,TRBV25-1,TRBJ1-1,.,CASSESFGTAPRNTEAFF,TGTGCCAGCAGTGAATCCTTCGGGACGGCCCCCCGGAACACTGAAGCTTTCTTT
few,TRBV5-5,TRBJ2-5,.,CASSFNSGYGPTYF,TGTGCCAGCAGCTTCAATTCAGGGTACGGCCCTACGTACTTC
.,TRBV9,TRBJ2-7,.,CASSPRPRRDEQYF,TGTGCCAGCAGCCCTCGGCCCCGGAGGGACGAGCAGTACTTC
once,TRBV19,TRBJ1-1,.,CASRRHRNTEAFF,TGTGCCAGCAGGCGACATAGGAACACTGAAGCTTTCTTT
once,TRBV27,TRBJ2-2,TRBD2,CASYRAGATTGELFF,TGTGCCAGCTACCGAGCGGGAGCGACCACCGGGGAGCTGTTTTTT
once,TRBV19,TRBJ1-4,TRBD1,CASSGQGATNEKLFF,TGTGCCAGTAGTGGACAGGGGGCAACTAATGAAAAACTGTTTTTT
once,TRBV28,TRBJ2-3,.,CASSLMGWGGPDTQYF,TGTGCCAGCAGTTTAATGGGGTGGGGAGGCCCAGATACGCAGTATTTT
.,TRBV6-1,TRBJ1-2,TRBD1,CASSAGTGGLYGYTF,TGTGCCAGCAGCGCCGGGACAGGGGGGCTCTATGGCTACACCTTC
.,TRBV9,TRBJ1-2,.,CASSVGGHLNYGYTF,TGTGCCAGCAGCGTAGGAGGCCATCTAAACTATGGCTACACCTTC
.,TRBV6-5,TRBJ2-2,.,CASRREPQVGELFF,TGTGCCAGCCGGAGGGAGCCACAGGTCGGGGAGCTGTTTTTT
once,TRBV7-2,TRBJ2-7,.,CASSLGGLGLYEQYF,TGTGCCAGCAGCTTAGGGGGGTTGGGCCTCTACGAGCAGTACTTC
.,TRBV7-9,TRBJ1-4,TRBD1,CASSPGQYVEKLFF,TGTGCCAGCAGCCCGGGACAGTACGTAGAAAAACTGTTTTTT
.,TRBV29-1,TRBJ2-7,.,CSVDGRGIAEQYF,TGCAGCGTTGATGGCAGGGGCATAGCCGAGCAGTACTTC
.,TRBV27,TRBJ1-5,.,CASSEFGLSPQHF,TGTGCCAGCAGTGAATTCGGCCTTTCCCCACAGCATTTT
.,TRBV7-6,TRBJ1-1,.,CASSLDWGAEAFF,TGTGCCAGCAGCTTAGATTGGGGAGCTGAAGCTTTCTTT
once,TRBV28,TRBJ1-3,.,CASTMGGHGNTIYF,TGTGCCAGCACCATGGGGGGGCACGGAAACACCATATATTTT
.,TRBV25-1,TRBJ1-1,.,CASSDSRTAKGAFF,TGTGCCAGCAGTGATTCCAGGACGGCCAAAGGGGCTTTCTTT
.,TRBV27,TRBJ1-1,.,CVSSLVGFSGGNTEAFF,TGTGTCAGCAGTTTAGTGGGATTCAGCGGCGGAAACACTGAAGCTTTCTTT
once,TRBV6-5,TRBJ2-7,.,CASSEPWARDF,TGTGCCAGCAGTGAACCCTGGGCCAGGGACTTC
.,TRBV7-2,TRBJ2-1,.,CASSLLEHEQFF,TGTGCCAGCAGCCTACTAGAGCATGAGCAGTTCTTC
.,TRBV7-9,TRBJ2-7,.,CASSLYPPASTYEQYF,TGTGCCAGCAGCTTATACCCTCCGGCTTCCACCTACGAGCAGTACTTC
.,TRBV29-1,TRBJ1-4,TRBD1,CSVGRGGEKLFF,TGCAGCGTTGGTAGAGGGGGCGAAAAACTGTTTTTT
many,TRBV11-1,TRBJ2-3,.,CASSQDRRADTQYF,TGTGCCAGCAGCCAAGACAGGAGGGCGGATACGCAGTATTTT
.,TRBV7-2,TRBJ2-3,.,CASRTVPSTDTQYF,TGTGCCAGCAGAACAGTCCCTAGCACAGATACGCAGTATTTT
.,TRBV5-4,TRBJ2-3,.,CASSSDPTDTQYF,TGTGCCAGCAGCTCCGACCCCACAGATACGCAGTATTTT
.,TRBV4-2,TRBJ2-2,.,CASSQDLGGELFF,TGTGCCAGCAGCCAAGATTTAGGCGGGGAGCTGTTTTTT